A selection of T cell receptor beta chains follows, all from one sample in a study of Graves' ophthalmopathy and Graves' hyperthyroidism. TCRdb independently ran MiXCR on the multiplex PCR reads; one entry per CDR3 protein. Counted here are almost 750,000 distinct CDR3 sequences, 35% to 50% occurring once; the ten biggest clones make up approximately 46%. Sequenced input: peripheral blood. These receptor sequences come from an adult man with Graves' ophthalmopathy. The CDR3 runs from the conserved cysteine through the conserved F or W. A D gene is named only where the DNA matches it firmly. The listing skips clone size in some rows; elsewhere it reads once, few, many or a size class.

d_call | clone_size | j_call | v_call | cdr3_aa | cdr3_nt
TRBD1 | . | TRBJ1-2 | TRBV19 | CASRGQGSGYGYTF | TGTGCCAGTCGCGGACAGGGATCGGGCTATGGCTACACCTTC
TRBD1 | . | TRBJ1-2 | TRBV29-1 | CSVPGQGILSLGYTF | TGCAGCGTGCCGGGACAGGGGATTTTGAGTCTTGGCTACACCTTC
. | . | TRBJ1-3 | TRBV10-3 | CAISEGSGNTIYF | TGTGCCATCAGTGAGGGATCTGGAAACACCATATATTTT
. | . | TRBJ1-4 | TRBV12-5 | CASGLGLWGNEKLFF | TGTGCTAGTGGTTTGGGTTTGTGGGGAAATGAAAAACTGTTTTTT
. | few | TRBJ1-2 | TRBV7-9 | CASSQVQSSGDTGYTF | TGTGCCAGCAGCCAGGTACAAAGCTCGGGAGACACTGGCTACACCTTC
. | many | TRBJ1-4 | TRBV20-1 | CSVTDGEKLFF | TGCAGTGTTACGGACGGAGAAAAACTGTTTTTT
. | few | TRBJ2-7 | TRBV9 | CASPGVYEQYF | TGTGCCAGTCCGGGAGTTTACGAGCAGTACTTC
TRBD1 | . | TRBJ2-6 | TRBV20-1 | CSATGQGSSGANVLTF | TGCAGTGCTACGGGACAGGGTTCCTCTGGGGCCAACGTCCTGACTTTC
TRBD2 | . | TRBJ2-5 | TRBV6-5 | CASSYSSGGGGAQETQYF | TGTGCCAGCAGTTACTCGAGCGGGGGGGGCGGGGCTCAAGAGACCCAGTACTTC
. | many | TRBJ1-2 | TRBV20-1 | CSASHARGEGYTF | TGCAGTGCTAGCCATGCAAGGGGGGAAGGCTACACCTTC
. | few | TRBJ1-5 | TRBV6-6 | CASRSPLGGSNQPQHF | TGTGCCAGCAGATCCCCGCTTGGGGGTAGCAATCAGCCCCAGCATTTT
TRBD1 | many | TRBJ1-6 | TRBV19 | CASSTEGQDLNSPLHF | TGTGCCAGTAGTACGGAAGGACAGGACCTAAATTCACCCCTCCACTTT
TRBD2 | . | TRBJ2-2 | TRBV25-1 | CASRTSGFTGELFF | TGTGCCAGCAGGACTAGCGGGTTCACCGGGGAGCTGTTTTTT
. | . | TRBJ1-5 | TRBV6-5 | CASTVGSNQPQHF | TGTGCCAGCACCGTGGGTAGCAATCAGCCCCAGCATTTT
. | . | TRBJ1-6 | TRBV9 | CASSGSGGNNSPLHF | TGTGCCAGCAGCGGCAGCGGAGGCAACAATTCACCCCTCCACTTT
. | few | TRBJ2-7 | TRBV9 | CASSPGVATIYEQYF | TGTGCCAGCAGCCCTGGAGTAGCTACTATTTACGAGCAGTACTTC
TRBD1 | few | TRBJ1-2 | TRBV7-9 | CASSNDRGIYGYTF | TGTGCCAGCAGCAACGACAGGGGAATATATGGCTACACCTTC
. | . | TRBJ1-2 | TRBV10-3 | CAISDPTGALAGYTF | TGTGCCATCAGTGATCCAACGGGTGCCTTAGCTGGCTACACCTTC
. | few | TRBJ2-6 | TRBV20-1 | CSARDRHSGANVLTF | TGCAGTGCTAGAGATAGGCACTCCGGGGCCAACGTCCTGACTTTC
TRBD1 | . | TRBJ2-5 | TRBV29-1 | CSAGTGAQETQYF | TGCAGCGCTGGGACAGGGGCGCAAGAGACCCAGTACTTC
. | few | TRBJ2-2 | TRBV19 | CASSSKHTGELFF | TGTGCCAGTAGCTCTAAGCACACCGGGGAGCTGTTTTTT
. | few | TRBJ2-7 | TRBV9 | CASSVAAGTIYEQYF | TGTGCCAGCAGCGTAGCGGCAGGGACAATCTACGAGCAGTACTTC
. | once | TRBJ1-5 | TRBV25-1 | CASISSFTQHF | TGTGCCAGCATCTCCTCGTTTACCCAGCATTTT
TRBD1 | . | TRBJ1-4 | TRBV11-2 | CAWRGSGGNEKLFF | TGTGCCTGGAGAGGATCAGGGGGCAATGAAAAACTGTTTTTT
. | many | TRBJ1-1 | TRBV20-1 | CSGWNTEAFF | TGCAGTGGGTGGAACACTGAAGCTTTCTTT
TRBD1 | few | TRBJ1-2 | TRBV3-1 | CASSQTGVDGYTF | TGTGCCAGCAGCCAAACAGGGGTGGATGGCTACACCTTC
TRBD2 | . | TRBJ2-7 | TRBV19 | CACLAGGRPEQYF | TGTGCCTGCCTGGCGGGAGGTAGGCCCGAGCAGTACTTC
. | few | TRBJ1-5 | TRBV7-9 | CASSRGTAPNQPQHF | TGTGCCAGCAGCCGAGGGACTGCCCCCAATCAGCCCCAGCATTTT
. | many | TRBJ2-5 | TRBV19 | CASALAGRPQETQYF | TGTGCCAGCGCCCTGGCGGGGAGGCCGCAAGAGACCCAGTACTTC
TRBD2 | few | TRBJ2-7 | TRBV20-1 | CSAWDGGAYEQYF | TGCAGTGCTTGGGACGGGGGGGCCTACGAGCAGTACTTC
. | . | TRBJ1-1 | TRBV25-1 | CASSERAGDRAFF | TGTGCCAGCAGTGAAAGGGCAGGGGATAGAGCTTTCTTT
. | many | TRBJ1-6 | TRBV2 | CASSAAGLRSPLHF | TGTGCCAGCAGTGCTGCAGGGTTAAGATCACCCCTCCACTTT
. | few | TRBJ1-6 | TRBV19 | CASKDGSSSYNSPLHF | TGTGCCAGCAAGGACGGCTCGAGCTCCTATAATTCACCCCTCCACTTT
TRBD1 | many | TRBJ1-5 | TRBV25-1 | CASGGQDFRQPQHF | TGTGCCAGCGGCGGACAGGACTTCCGTCAGCCCCAGCATTTT
. | . | TRBJ1-5 | TRBV10-2 | CASSEAGTAQPQHF | TGCGCCAGCAGTGAGGCGGGGACCGCTCAGCCCCAGCATTTT
. | few | TRBJ1-5 | TRBV5-1 | CASSLAGGKNQPQHF | TGCGCCAGCAGCTTGGCCGGGGGGAAAAATCAGCCCCAGCATTTT
. | few | TRBJ1-1 | TRBV6-2/TRBV6-3 | CASSPVGVEAFF | TGTGCCAGCAGTCCCGTCGGGGTAGAAGCTTTCTTT
TRBD2 | few | TRBJ2-5 | TRBV12-3/TRBV12-4 | CASSPWLAGGPVTLETQYF | TGTGCCAGCAGTCCTTGGTTAGCGGGAGGGCCGGTTACATTGGAGACCCAGTACTTC
. | many | TRBJ2-7 | TRBV10-3 | CATLSGGSYEQYF | TGTGCCACCCTCAGTGGAGGGTCCTACGAGCAGTACTTC
. | . | TRBJ2-2 | TRBV10-2 | CASSRTPGPTEELFF | TGCGCCAGCAGCCGGACGCCTGGCCCCACCGAGGAGCTGTTTTTT
. | few | TRBJ1-1 | TRBV7-9 | CASSFSRGSTEAFF | TGTGCCAGCAGCTTTTCCCGGGGGTCCACTGAAGCTTTCTTT
. | many | TRBJ1-4 | TRBV25-1 | CASSELGGGNEKLFF | TGTGCCAGCAGTGAATTGGGCGGGGGAAATGAAAAACTGTTTTTT
. | . | TRBJ1-2 | TRBV7-9 | CASSSIRGGSYGYTF | TGTGCCAGCAGCTCAATCAGGGGTGGATCCTATGGCTACACCTTC
. | few | TRBJ2-7 | TRBV10-3 | CASRASGQPYEQYF | TGTGCCAGCAGAGCCTCGGGACAACCCTACGAGCAGTACTTC
. | . | TRBJ1-2 | TRBV9 | CASSIGQTPGNTF | TGTGCCAGCAGCATTGGACAGACTCCTGGAAACACCTTC